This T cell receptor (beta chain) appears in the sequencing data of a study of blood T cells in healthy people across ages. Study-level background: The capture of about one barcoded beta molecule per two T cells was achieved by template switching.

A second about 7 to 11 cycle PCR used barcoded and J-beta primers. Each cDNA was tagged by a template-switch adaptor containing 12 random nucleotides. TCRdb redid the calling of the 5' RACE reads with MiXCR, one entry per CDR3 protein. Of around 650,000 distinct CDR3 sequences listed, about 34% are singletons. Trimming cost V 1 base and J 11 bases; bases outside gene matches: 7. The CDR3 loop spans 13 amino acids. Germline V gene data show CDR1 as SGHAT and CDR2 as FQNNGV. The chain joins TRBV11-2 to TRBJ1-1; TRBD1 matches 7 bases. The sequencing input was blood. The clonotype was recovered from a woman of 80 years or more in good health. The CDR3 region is CASSLGQGMSAFF. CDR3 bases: TGTGCCAGCAGCTTAGGACAGGGTATGAGTGCTTTCTTT.